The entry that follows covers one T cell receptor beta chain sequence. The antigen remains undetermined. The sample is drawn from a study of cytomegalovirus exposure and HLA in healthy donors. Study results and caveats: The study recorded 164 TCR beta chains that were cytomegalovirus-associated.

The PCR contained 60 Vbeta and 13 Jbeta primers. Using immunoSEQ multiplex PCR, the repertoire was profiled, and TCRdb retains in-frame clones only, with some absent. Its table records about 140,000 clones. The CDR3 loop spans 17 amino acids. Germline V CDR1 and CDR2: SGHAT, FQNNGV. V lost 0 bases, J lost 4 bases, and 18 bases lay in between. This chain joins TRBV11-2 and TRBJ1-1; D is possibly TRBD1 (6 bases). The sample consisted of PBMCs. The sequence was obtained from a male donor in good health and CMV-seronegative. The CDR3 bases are TGTGCCAGCAGCTTAGAAGGTTCAGGGGTTGGTGGCACTGAAGCTTTCTTT. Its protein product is CASSLEGSGVGGTEAFF.